This T cell receptor beta chain is from a study of T cells in Graves' hyperthyroidism and ophthalmopathy. Unmatched junction bases numbered 5, after V lost 2 bases and J lost 2 bases. Germline V gene lookup returns CDR1 MNHNS and CDR2 SASEGT. The CDR3 runs to 15 residues. This clonotype was recorded many times. What was amplified from RNA transcripts were TCR beta CDR3 regions. TCR CDR3 regions were first amplified by RT-PCR with HTBI primers. TCRdb analysed the multiplex PCR reads with MiXCR anew, one entry per CDR3 protein. In the table there are 620,000 or so distinct CDR3 sequences, approximately 14% of which are singletons.

Sequencing was done on a sample of blood. The clonotype was recovered from a woman aged 45-60 years with Graves' ophthalmopathy. This rearrangement joins TRBV6-1 to TRBJ2-7, with 8 bases fitting TRBD2. The CDR3 protein is CASSETSGYTYEQYF. CDR3 nucleotides: TGTGCCAGCAGTGAAACTAGCGGTTACACCTACGAGCAGTACTTC.